This TCR beta chain originates from a study of shared clonotypes between healthy human individuals (TCRdb year 2020). In the study overall: A few men and two women, aged 18 to 49 years, made up the cohort. For each donor, CD4 naive and CD4 memory were each given three plates, CD8 naive was given two plates, and CD8 memory was given one plate. Blood TCR repertoires of several healthy adults were deeply sequenced to estimate repertoire size and the extent of clonotype sharing between individuals. Libraries were prepared and TCR repertoires were sequenced by different laboratories using diverse techniques, in order to increase sequencing depth and limit assay-specific biases. Leukapheresis yielded between about 0.94 and 8.9 billion PBMCs per donor. Study-wide conclusions, independent of this receptor: Rarefaction of sorted-subset datasets indicated incomplete sequencing despite the large sequencing depth. Naive subsets generally had larger estimated clonotype richness than memory subsets. Compared with non-shared clonotypes, clonotypes shared by all four sorted-subset donors had higher generation probabilities. Pairwise subsampling led to the expectation that sequencing depth would affect the degree of clonotype sharing among donors. Sharing across four donors was observed for approximately 5% of naive CD4, around 3.5% of naive CD8, about 2.3% of memory CD4, and roughly 0.4% of memory CD8 clonotypes. The small number of donors limited the genetic and exposure-history diversity represented. Sampling was limited to blood, and TCR repertoires in tissue likely differ from TCR repertoires in blood.

V is clipped by 3 bases and J by 0 bases, and the sequence between their germline boundaries is 7 bases long. The CDR3, cysteine through phenylalanine, is 13 amino acids long. The CDR3 DNA has 39 bases and is translated from base 1. Based on the germline V gene, the CDR1 and CDR2 sequences are SQVTM and ANQGSEA. Remarks on this clone: It has no known antigen specificity. It has no much larger one-base neighbor in the sample; base qualities were not kept.

Using the deep immunoSEQ assay, TCR CDR3 regions were amplified from genomic DNA by multiplex PCR. Genomic DNA extracted from each cell subset was distributed evenly over all wells of several immunoSEQ 96-well plates, and each plate served as one replicate. For sorted subsets, each replicate PCR was loaded with roughly 200 ng genomic DNA, equivalent to 30,000 to 35,000 T cell genomes. Purified libraries were measured with a Qubit 3.0 fluorometer, size-checked on a Bioanalyzer 2100, and measured again with the KAPA Library Quantification kit. A separate single-read 150-cycle Illumina NextSeq 550 flow cell was used to sequence each immunoSEQ 96-well plate. The paper's data handling went like this. Because the immunoSEQ output included only junctional sequences and no quality scores, the filtering could not be the same as the filtering used for full-length reads. Sequences were annotated with PyIR, a Python wrapper for IgBLAST v1.9, and V/J genes and CDR3 were assigned using IMGT germline references. Any read was removed if the V/J assignment was weak (E-value above 1e-6), the CDR3 was missing, or the read contained stop codons, out-of-frame junctions, or ambiguous translated residues. V3J clonotypes were defined as sequences sharing the same inferred V gene, J gene, and CDR3 amino acid sequence. Percentage overlap between repertoires was computed as shared unique clonotypes divided by the size of the smaller repertoire. Repertoire richness was assessed with RTK rarefaction, the Chao1 estimator, and Recon v2.1 estimates of unobserved clonotypes. Generation probabilities for all TCRbeta clonotypes obtained by the gDNA method from a handful of donors were computed using OLGA. TCRdb mirrors the immuneACCESS table, restricted to in-frame sequences. Some clones are absent from its copies; in checked studies, under half trace to an unresolved V gene, and the reason for the others is unknown. V and J calls and clone size are as listed in that table; D and trimming were resolved from the DNA. Within this sample are approximately 640,000 clones, with about 78% of them counted one time only. The ten largest clones represent less than 2% of the sample.

The donors were healthy, HIV-negative adults who had no recently reported acute infections or vaccinations. Every donor was a Caucasian adult living in Nashville, Tennessee, USA. CD4+ T cells were enriched by magnetic negative selection; naive cells were then positively selected on CD45RA, and the negative fraction formed the memory subset. Blood was collected by leukapheresis, and PBMCs were isolated by Ficoll-Histopaque density gradient centrifugation and then cryopreserved in liquid nitrogen vapor phase. Purity and quantity of every magnetically sorted T cell population were checked by analytical flow cytometry. Each sorted fraction had its genomic DNA isolated and then quantified by UV absorbance on a Nanodrop 2000c.

This clonotype originated in a woman in her 30s in good health. This chain joins TRBV29-1 to TRBJ2-3, with the identity of the D gene unclear. The sequenced material came from memory CD4+ T cells sorted from blood. The cell subset or site label for this specimen denotes: CD45RA-negative fraction. Read as DNA, the sequence is TGCAGCGTTGACGGGCCTAGCACAGATACGCAGTATTTT. Its protein reads: CSVDGPSTDTQYF.